The present T cell receptor beta chain was sequenced within a study of T cell repertoires in cytomegalovirus infection. Study overall: HLA-C-restricted CMV epitopes, recently identified, and well-studied HLA-B-restricted ones were used by the study. Matching HLA type and CMV infection were both indicated by public TCR beta signatures.

MiXCR was run by TCRdb on the reads, yielding one entry per CDR3 protein. This table holds about 830,000 distinct CDR3 sequences, about 33% found once. Overall study findings and caveats: The cumulative frequency of public TCR beta families distinguished individuals who carried CMV together with the relevant HLA. CMV-specific TCR beta clonotypes restricted by HLA-C dominated the ex vivo response.

Germline CDR1 and CDR2: MGHRA and YSYEKL. The CDR3 consists of 15 residues. Ten or more counts support this clonotype. Antigen: not known. An end of the junction differs from the germline gene, which may be a read error. The TCR originated in a human donor in good health (CMV status not recorded). Some clones in this sample may be carry-over from other donors' samples. The chain links TRBV4-1 to TRBJ1-1; D is unresolved. Here the sequenced sample was cultured CD8+ T cells from PBMCs, taken from culture after CMV antigen stimulation. The CDR3 loop reads CASSQEAGGNTEAFF. CDR3 nucleotides: TGTGCCAGCAGCCAAGAAGCAGGAGGAAACACTGAAGCTTTCTTT.